This entry is about one T cell receptor (beta chain). Its antigen is unidentified. The data were taken from a study of siplizumab effects on memory and regulatory T cells. Study results and limitations: Naive T cells appeared more diverse than memory cells and seemed to be major alloresponse contributors. Alloreactive clones mapping to unstimulated subsets formed only a minor fraction.

The method was immunoSEQ multiplex PCR; TCRdb's version includes in-frame clones alone and lacks a portion of them. Among just over 50,000 clones listed, 95% to 97% were seen once. Three pairs of donors had their unstimulated naive, memory, effector memory and TEMRA subsets sequenced. V lost 2 bases to trimming and J lost 14 bases, with 15 bases between them. CDR3 length equals 11 residues. The germline gives CDR1 SQVTM, CDR2 ANQGSEA. This chain connects TRBV29-1 to TRBJ1-2; D call uncertain. This sequence was found in a human donor in good health. The sequenced material came from naive CD4+ T cells sorted from blood. The CDR3 loop is CSVELAALITF. The CDR3 coding sequence is TGCAGCGTTGAACTGGCAGCCCTTATAACCTTC.